Reported below is one T cell receptor (beta chain). There is no known antigen for this receptor. No qualities accompany the bases; no much larger clone lies one base away. Library method: the immunoSEQ multiplex PCR assay. Drawn from immuneACCESS, this table holds only the in-frame rearrangements with V and J called that TCRdb kept. Clones are partly lost; checked studies trace under half to an unresolved V gene and leave the rest unexplained. The sample yields 95,000 or so clones; approximately 95% were counted once. In total, the top ten clones hold about 0.3% of the sample. The sample belongs to a study of technical replicates of blood from a few donors (dated by TCRdb to between 2016 and 2019). The germline V gene (reference sequence) supplies CDR1 PRHDT and CDR2 FYEKMQ. Deletion took 1 base off V and 0 bases off J, with a span of 8 bases between the germline ends. The CDR3 numbers 15 residues from cysteine through phenylalanine. Of all the DNA, just the CDR3 is kept, 45 bases in frame from base 1.

The origin of this receptor is a human donor in good health. The material sequenced was T cells isolated from PBMCs. Rearrangement joined TRBV13 to TRBJ2-3; no D segment can be confidently identified. The base sequence is TGTGCCAGCAGCTTAGCTTCCCGTAGCACAGATACGCAGTATTTT. Protein translation: CASSLASRSTDTQYF.